The sequence of this TCR beta chain was determined in a study of shared clonotypes between healthy human individuals. Study conclusions and caveats: Estimated clonotype richness was generally higher in naive than memory subsets.

CDR1 is SSHAT and CDR2 is FNYEAQ in the germline V gene (reference sequence). The CDR3 extends over 16 amino acids. TCRdb's table, derived via immunoSEQ multiplex PCR, lists solely in-frame clones and lacks some. The sample lists 190,000 or so clones; 65% to 80% were seen once. As to this clone: Its matching antigen is unknown. The junction departs from the called germline gene at one end, perhaps through a read error.

The sequenced material came from memory CD4+ T cells sorted from blood. Subset indicated: CD45RA-negative fraction. This chain uses TRBV7-7 with TRBJ2-5, with 7 bases aligning to TRBD1. This sequence was found in a man aged 25-40 years in good health. The CDR3 region is CASSLRGDRVGETQYF. CDR3 bases: TGTGCTAGCAGCTTACGAGGTGACAGGGTTGGGGAGACCCAGTACTTC.